The rows below give T cell receptor beta chains drawn from one sample of a study of T cells in localized non-small cell lung cancer. Method: immunoSEQ multiplex PCR; TCRdb's copy keeps in-frame clones and lacks some. The table includes 45,000 to 55,000 clones, about 80% detected once. The sample was peripheral blood, taken before any cancer treatment. The receptors derive from a man aged 40-75 years with stage I squamous cell lung carcinoma. The CDR3 runs from the conserved cysteine through the conserved F or W. The order of the fields is CDR3 protein, CDR3 DNA, clone size, V gene, D gene, J gene. A D gene is named only where the DNA matches it firmly. Clone size is shown for a subset of rows, as once, few, many or a class of expanded clone.

CDR3: CASSVATDQETQYF
DNA: TGTGCCAGCAGCGTAGCTACAGACCAAGAGACCCAGTACTTC
size: -
V: TRBV9
D: -
J: TRBJ2-5

CDR3: CASRLEGEGFYGYTF
DNA: TGTGCAAGTCGCTTAGAGGGGGAGGGCTTCTATGGCTACACCTTC
size: -
V: TRBV12-2
D: -
J: TRBJ1-2

CDR3: CASSPGGGMGNTIYF
DNA: TGCGCCAGCAGCCCCGGGGGGGGAATGGGGAACACCATATATTTT
size: -
V: TRBV4-3
D: -
J: TRBJ1-3

CDR3: CASGGTVNSPLHF
DNA: TGTGCCAGCGGGGGGACGGTGAATTCACCCCTCCACTTT
size: -
V: TRBV6-5
D: -
J: TRBJ1-6

CDR3: CASSLNFYEQYF
DNA: TGTGCCAGCAGCTTGAATTTCTACGAGCAGTACTTC
size: -
V: TRBV11-2
D: -
J: TRBJ2-7

CDR3: CASSILRRDGEAFF
DNA: TGTGCCAGTAGTATATTGAGGCGGGACGGTGAAGCTTTCTTT
size: -
V: TRBV19
D: -
J: TRBJ1-1

CDR3: CASSLNARGYTF
DNA: TGTGCCAGCAGTCTGAATGCCCGGGGCTACACCTTC
size: -
V: TRBV5-4
D: -
J: TRBJ1-2

CDR3: CASSVGGLTAYNEQFF
DNA: TGTGCCAGCAGCGTCGGAGGATTAACGGCCTACAATGAGCAGTTCTTC
size: -
V: TRBV9
D: -
J: TRBJ2-1

CDR3: CASSPGQGRGGYTF
DNA: TGTGCCAGCAGCCCGGGACAGGGAAGGGGAGGCTACACCTTC
size: medium-sized
V: TRBV5-4
D: TRBD1
J: TRBJ1-2

CDR3: CASMSTGGGNTIYF
DNA: TGCGCCAGCATGTCAACCGGGGGAGGAAACACCATATATTTT
size: -
V: TRBV5-1
D: -
J: TRBJ1-3

CDR3: CASSFVSGAGNEQFF
DNA: TGTGCCAGCAGTTTCGTCAGCGGCGCTGGGAATGAGCAGTTCTTC
size: -
V: TRBV28
D: -
J: TRBJ2-1

CDR3: CSAADIYGYTF
DNA: TGCAGTGCTGCTGATATTTATGGCTACACCTTC
size: once
V: TRBV20-1
D: -
J: TRBJ1-2

CDR3: CACQGASDIQYF
DNA: TGTGCCTGCCAGGGGGCGTCAGACATTCAGTACTTC
size: few
V: TRBV28
D: TRBD1
J: TRBJ2-4

CDR3: CASSQAPSGLNLPQYF
DNA: TGCGCCAGCAGCCAAGCGCCGAGCGGGCTGAACCTACCGCAGTATTTT
size: -
V: TRBV4-3
D: -
J: TRBJ2-3

CDR3: CASSLGGIWIYGSPLHF
DNA: TGTGCCAGCAGCCTGGGGGGGATCTGGATTTACGGTTCACCCCTCCACTTT
size: -
V: TRBV5-6
D: -
J: TRBJ1-6

CDR3: CASSPSGSTEAFF
DNA: TGTGCCAGCAGTCCAAGTGGATCAACTGAAGCTTTCTTT
size: -
V: TRBV28
D: -
J: TRBJ1-1

CDR3: CAAKGGAGEKLFF
DNA: TGTGCCGCTAAGGGGGGAGCAGGTGAAAAACTGTTTTTT
size: -
V: TRBV6-5
D: -
J: TRBJ1-4

CDR3: CASETGTELNTEAFF
DNA: TGCGCCAGTGAGACCGGGACTGAATTGAACACTGAAGCTTTCTTT
size: -
V: TRBV5-1
D: -
J: TRBJ1-1

CDR3: CASKFGDRDNSPLHF
DNA: TGTGCCAGCAAGTTTGGAGACAGGGATAATTCACCCCTCCACTTT
size: -
V: TRBV27
D: TRBD1
J: TRBJ1-6

CDR3: CASFGGPEAFF
DNA: TGTGCCAGCTTTGGAGGGCCTGAAGCTTTCTTT
size: few
V: TRBV28
D: -
J: TRBJ1-1

CDR3: CASSSEGAGELFF
DNA: TGTGCCAGCAGCTCAGAGGGAGCCGGGGAGCTGTTTTTT
size: -
V: TRBV7-3
D: -
J: TRBJ2-2

CDR3: CAISEPSGPQHF
DNA: TGTGCCATCAGTGAGCCTTCAGGGCCCCAGCATTTT
size: -
V: TRBV10-3
D: -
J: TRBJ1-5

CDR3: CASSYSDKSPNEKLFF
DNA: TGTGCCAGCAGTTACTCGGACAAGAGCCCTAATGAAAAACTGTTTTTT
size: -
V: TRBV6-5
D: -
J: TRBJ1-4

CDR3: CAWSVQSGGYTF
DNA: TGTGCCTGGAGTGTACAGAGCGGTGGCTACACCTTC
size: few
V: TRBV30
D: -
J: TRBJ1-2

CDR3: CASSQEPKVEKLFF
DNA: TGCGCCAGCAGCCAAGAGCCCAAGGTGGAAAAACTGTTTTTT
size: -
V: TRBV4-1
D: -
J: TRBJ1-4

CDR3: CASSLQGNNEQFF
DNA: TGTGCCAGCAGCTTACAGGGGAACAATGAGCAGTTCTTC
size: -
V: TRBV6-5
D: TRBD1
J: TRBJ2-1

CDR3: CAYLGYYGYTF
DNA: TGTGCCTATCTAGGCTACTATGGCTACACCTTC
size: -
V: TRBV30
D: -
J: TRBJ1-2

CDR3: CASSLTAYEQYF
DNA: TGTGCCAGCAGTCTGACAGCTTACGAGCAGTACTTC
size: -
V: TRBV7-2
D: -
J: TRBJ2-7

CDR3: CASSYDRDYGYTF
DNA: TGTGCCAGCAGCTATGACCGGGACTATGGCTACACCTTC
size: -
V: TRBV5-5
D: -
J: TRBJ1-2

CDR3: CASSLTGPGDTQYF
DNA: TGTGCCAGCAGCCTGACAGGGCCGGGAGATACGCAGTATTTT
size: -
V: TRBV7-9
D: TRBD1
J: TRBJ2-3

CDR3: CASSEDTTDTQYF
DNA: TGTGCCAGCAGCGAAGACACCACAGATACGCAGTATTTT
size: -
V: TRBV2
D: -
J: TRBJ2-3

CDR3: CASSLSTPGTPPGAFF
DNA: TGCGCCAGCAGCTTGAGTACCCCAGGGACTCCCCCAGGAGCTTTCTTT
size: -
V: TRBV5-1
D: -
J: TRBJ1-1

CDR3: CASSDLWRYNSPLHF
DNA: TGTGCCAGCAGTGATCTTTGGCGGTATAATTCACCCCTCCACTTT
size: -
V: TRBV6-1
D: -
J: TRBJ1-6

CDR3: CASSVVGDTGELFF
DNA: TGTGCCAGCAGCGTAGTCGGGGACACCGGGGAGCTGTTTTTT
size: once
V: TRBV9
D: -
J: TRBJ2-2

CDR3: CASSFPGGGETQYF
DNA: TGTGCCAGTAGTTTCCCCGGAGGTGGAGAGACCCAGTACTTC
size: -
V: TRBV19
D: -
J: TRBJ2-5

CDR3: CASSSPPGVYNEQFF
DNA: TGTGCCAGCAGCTCCCCCCCAGGAGTCTACAATGAGCAGTTCTTC
size: -
V: TRBV7-2
D: -
J: TRBJ2-1

CDR3: CASSARQGGETQYF
DNA: TGTGCCAGCAGCGCCCGACAGGGTGGGGAGACCCAGTACTTC
size: -
V: TRBV9
D: TRBD1
J: TRBJ2-5

CDR3: CASSTSGTAGNTIYF
DNA: TGTGCCAGTAGTACCTCCGGGACAGCTGGAAACACCATATATTTT
size: few
V: TRBV19
D: TRBD1
J: TRBJ1-3

CDR3: CASSEGNRGYEQYF
DNA: TGTGCCAGCAGTGAAGGGAACAGGGGATACGAGCAGTACTTC
size: -
V: TRBV2
D: TRBD1
J: TRBJ2-7

CDR3: CASSPDTATEAFF
DNA: TGTGCCAGCTCACCAGACACGGCCACTGAAGCTTTCTTT
size: -
V: TRBV18
D: -
J: TRBJ1-1

CDR3: CASSLSRGQAFF
DNA: TGTGCCAGCAGTTTATCGAGAGGTCAAGCTTTCTTT
size: few
V: TRBV27
D: -
J: TRBJ1-1

CDR3: CAWSQGAGQPQHF
DNA: TGTGCCTGGAGTCAGGGGGCGGGTCAGCCCCAGCATTTT
size: -
V: TRBV30
D: TRBD1
J: TRBJ1-5

CDR3: CASRSSPGGENYGYTF
DNA: TGTGCCAGCAGGTCCTCTCCAGGGGGGGAAAACTATGGCTACACCTTC
size: -
V: TRBV27
D: TRBD1
J: TRBJ1-2

CDR3: CSVQGRNYGYTF
DNA: TGCAGCGTCCAAGGGCGGAACTATGGCTACACCTTC
size: -
V: TRBV29-1
D: -
J: TRBJ1-2